Each of the 21 T cell receptor beta chains below was sequenced from the same sample in a study of graft-versus-host responses after intestinal transplantation. Their cognate antigens are unknown. The protocol was immunoSEQ multiplex PCR, while the TCRdb copy is restricted to in-frame clones and leaves out a portion. The sample lists about 70,000 clones; 90% were seen once. Here the sequenced sample was unstimulated CD8+ T cells sorted from spleen or lymph node cells, taken before intestinal transplant. All receptors derive from a human donor who received an intestinal transplant.

This clone was picked up one time. This rearrangement joins TRBV9 to TRBJ2-1; 8 bases map to TRBD2. Trimming took 2 bases from V and 3 from J; bases not matched to a gene: 7. The CDR3 is made up of 16 amino acids. Germline CDR1 is SGDLS and CDR2 is YYNGEE. The CDR3 is CASSVSGGPGYNEQFF. DNA for the CDR3: TGTGCCAGCAGCGTCTCGGGAGGGCCCGGCTACAATGAGCAGTTCTTC.

The chain has TRBV13 and TRBJ2-2, with D perhaps TRBD2 (5 bases). V lost 5 bases and J lost 2, with 15 bases in between. Germline V CDR1 and CDR2: PRHDT, FYEKMQ (reference sequence). The CDR3 runs 16 residues. The CDR3 DNA is TGTGCCAGCAGCCACCCAGAGGGCCTTAACACCGGGGAGCTGTTTTTT. Translating gives CASSHPEGLNTGELFF.

The chain is built from TRBV4-1 and TRBJ2-7; D is perhaps TRBD2 (5 bases). The CDR3 extends over 15 amino acids. Germline V gene sequence: CDR1 MGHRA, CDR2 YSYEKL. Trimming shortened V by 4 bases and J by 2 bases, and 15 bases separated the two germline ends. DNA for the CDR3: TGCGCCAGCAGCCCGAGTCCTAGCCCAGCCTACGAGCAGTACTTC. Translated: CASSPSPSPAYEQYF.

CDR3 in amino acids: CASSLGLGGAPQFF. The CDR3 nucleotides are TGTGCCAGCAGCCTGGGGTTAGGGGGGGCCCCGCAGTTCTTC. The rearrangement uses TRBV7-2 and TRBJ2-1; perhaps TRBD2 as D (7 bases). Deletions cut 5 bases from V and 12 bases from J, with 20 bases between. The CDR3 extends over 14 amino acids. Germline CDR1 and CDR2: SGHTA and FQGNSA.

Comments on this clone: This sample includes further DNA sequences coding for the same CDR3. CDR3 loop: CASSPGQGEAFF. The DNA of the CDR3 is TGCGCCAGCAGCCCCGGACAGGGAGAAGCTTTCTTT. This chain connects TRBV5-1 to TRBJ1-1, with TRBD1 matching over 8 bases. CDR3 size: 12 residues. Germline V lookup: CDR1 SGHRS, CDR2 YFSETQ. V lost 4 bases and J lost 8; bases outside the gene matches: 4.

This clone was observed a single time. The CDR3 reads CATSRDQAGNTEAFF. The CDR3, as DNA: TGTGCCACCAGCAGAGATCAGGCGGGGAACACTGAAGCTTTCTTT. The chain has TRBV15 and TRBJ1-1; no clear D gene. This CDR3 region has 15 residues. Trimming took 0 bases from V and 1 from J, leaving 9 bases between them. Germline assignment: CDR1 LNHNV and CDR2 YYDKDF (reference sequence). Based on the CDR3 plus reference TRBV15 and TRBJ1-1, the full variable domain is DAMVIQNPRYQVTQFGKPVTLSCSQTLNHNVMYWYQQKSSQAPKLLFHYYDKDFNNEADTPDNFQSRRPNTSFCFLDIRSPGLGDTAMYLCATSRDQAGNTEAFFGQGTRLTVV.

Details on this clone: Distinct nucleotide sequences in the sample also encode this CDR3. The chain uses TRBV5-6 and TRBJ2-7, with 7 bases aligning to TRBD1. CDR3 length: 12 amino acids. The V and J ends lost 4 bases and 3 bases, in that order; junction bases with no gene match: 1. Germline V CDR1 and CDR2: SGHDT, YYEEEE. The CDR3 here is CASSPGGYEQYF. The CDR3 coding sequence is TGTGCCAGCAGCCCAGGGGGCTACGAGCAGTACTTC.

The chain is built from TRBV9 and TRBJ2-3; possible D gene TRBD2, 6 bases. Germline CDR1 reads SGDLS; CDR2 reads YYNGEE. The V gene lost 7 bases and the J gene lost 4 bases, with 16 bases spanning the gap. The CDR3 length is 14 residues. In DNA, the CDR3 is TGTGCCAGCGGGCGGGGCGGGACCGCAGATACGCAGTATTTT. Residues: CASGRGGTADTQYF.

The DNA for the CDR3 is TGCGCCAGCTGTCTGGACTTTCCTAGCACAGATACGCAGTATTTT. Protein: CASCLDFPSTDTQYF. V is TRBV5-1 and J is TRBJ2-3; maybe TRBD2 (5 bases). Per germline, CDR1 SGHRS and CDR2 YFSETQ. The V end was cut by 7 bases, the J end by 0 bases, with 15 bases between. CDR3 size: 15 residues.

The chain carries TRBV29-1 and TRBJ1-3, with D perhaps TRBD1 (6 bases). V was clipped by 4 bases and J by 0 bases, with 13 bases between them. The CDR3 loop spans 15 amino acids. Germline CDR1 and CDR2: SQVTM and ANQGSEA. The CDR3 protein is CSVVGDRNSGNTIYF. Here the CDR3 DNA reads TGCAGCGTTGTGGGAGACAGGAACTCTGGAAACACCATATATTTT.

As DNA, the CDR3 is TGTGCCAGCAGCGGAGGGGCAGGGGGCGACTATGGCTACACCTTC. It translates to CASSGGAGGDYGYTF. The chain employs TRBV9 and TRBJ1-2, with 8 bases identical to TRBD1. This CDR3 has 15 residues. The ends lost 3 bases at V and 3 bases at J; junction bases unmatched: 7. Germline V gene sequence: CDR1 SGDLS, CDR2 YYNGEE.

The rearrangement joins TRBV7-9 to TRBJ1-2; 8 nucleotides align to TRBD1. The germline gives CDR1 SEHNR, CDR2 FQNEAQ (reference sequence). V lost 5 bases to trimming and J lost 4 bases; unmatched junction nucleotides: 12. The CDR3 consists of 16 residues. As DNA, the CDR3 is TGTGCCAGCAGCCCCCAGACAGGGGAGATTTCCTATGGCTACACCTTC. Encoded protein: CASSPQTGEISYGYTF.

The chain combines TRBV19 with TRBJ1-3, with TRBD1 matching over 8 bases. Germline assignment: CDR1 LNHDA and CDR2 SQIVND (reference sequence). The CDR3 totals 15 residues. Unmatched junction bases numbered 4, after V lost 2 bases and J lost 4 bases. In nucleotides, the CDR3 is TGTGCCAGTAGTATACTCCCAGGGGGCGGAAACACCATATATTTT. Its protein product is CASSILPGGGNTIYF.

This chain joins TRBV5-8 and TRBJ1-1, with TRBD1 as a possible D gene (5 bases). CDR1 is SGHTS and CDR2 is YDEGEE in the germline V gene. The CDR3 has 14 residues. The germline V and J ends were trimmed by 0 bases and 5 bases, with 11 bases remaining between them. In DNA, the CDR3 is TGTGCCAGCAGCTTGGACGGGGGAGGGACTGAAGCTTTCTTT. It encodes CASSLDGGGTEAFF.

The rearrangement joins TRBV10-3 to TRBJ1-2, with TRBD1 matching over 9 bases. This CDR3 spans 15 amino acids. Looked up from germline, CDR1 is ENHRY and CDR2 is SYGVKD. After removal of 3 bases from V and 4 bases from J, the junction contained 6 bases not matched to a gene. DNA for the CDR3: TGTGCCATCAGTGAACGGACAGGGGCCGCCTATGGCTACACCTTC. It specifies CAISERTGAAYGYTF.

The genes are TRBV7-3 and TRBJ1-1, with no clear D. Trimming removed 2 bases from V and 1 base from J, with 5 bases in between. Germline values: CDR1 SGHTA, CDR2 FQGTGA. The CDR3 runs 13 residues. The CDR3 bases are TGTGCCAGCAGCTTAGGGCGGAACACTGAAGCTTTCTTT. This gives the protein CASSLGRNTEAFF. The full variable domain, rest sourced from reference TRBV7-3 and TRBJ1-1, is GAGVSQTPSNKVTEKGKYVELRCDPISGHTALYWYRQSLGQGPEFLIYFQGTGAADDSGLPNDRFFAVRPEGSVSTLKIQRTERGDSAVYLCASSLGRNTEAFFGQGTRLTVV.

The chain couples TRBV7-3 to TRBJ2-5, with 8 bases fitting TRBD1. The germline V gene has CDR1 SGHTA and CDR2 FQGTGA. The CDR3 loop spans 13 amino acids. With 6 bases clipped from V and 4 bases from J, the junction kept 4 bases outside the gene matches. The CDR3 region has the DNA TGTGCCAGCAGTGGACAGGGAGGAGAGACCCAGTACTTC. As protein: CASSGQGGETQYF. The whole variable domain, filled in from reference TRBV7-3 and TRBJ2-5, reads GAGVSQTPSNKVTEKGKYVELRCDPISGHTALYWYRQSLGQGPEFLIYFQGTGAADDSGLPNDRFFAVRPEGSVSTLKIQRTERGDSAVYLCASSGQGGETQYFGPGTRLLVL.

This clone was picked up one time. The genes are TRBV5-4 and TRBJ2-1, with a possible D match to TRBD2 (6 bases). Looked up from germline, CDR1 is SGHNT and CDR2 is YYREEE (reference sequence). The V gene lost 0 bases and the J gene lost 8 bases, with 12 bases spanning the gap. This CDR3 contains 14 residues. CDR3 sequence: CASSLGTNWDEQFF. DNA for the CDR3: TGTGCCAGCAGCTTGGGGACTAACTGGGATGAGCAGTTCTTC.

The CDR3 DNA is TGTGCCCTACGGACAGAATTAGCCAAAAACATTCAGTACTTC. Translated, it gives CALRTELAKNIQYF. The chain links TRBV2 to TRBJ2-4; TRBD1 is a possible D gene (6 bases). The CDR3 has 14 residues. Trimming left V 11 bases short and J 0 bases short, with 14 bases between. Germline V lookup: CDR1 SNHLY, CDR2 FYNNEI.

The V gene is TRBV28, the J gene TRBJ1-5; possibly TRBD1 for D (6 bases). The CDR3 length is 14 residues. Germline loops: CDR1 MDHEN, CDR2 SYDVKM. Trimming left V 8 bases short and J 7 bases short, with 18 bases between. CDR3 DNA: TGTGCCAGCGGCGGAGGTGGGGGCGGCCAGCCCCAGCATTTT. Translated, it gives CASGGGGGGQPQHF.

This clone was recorded once. The chain links TRBV2 to TRBJ2-3; possibly TRBD2 for D (6 bases). CDR3 length equals 15 residues. Germline assignment: CDR1 SNHLY and CDR2 FYNNEI. Deletions cut 4 bases from V and 2 bases from J, with 13 bases between. The CDR3 loop reads CASSGGVASTDTQYF. The CDR3, as DNA: TGTGCCAGCAGTGGGGGGGTGGCCTCCACAGATACGCAGTATTTT.